One T cell receptor (beta chain) is described in this entry. These data belong to a study of blood T cell repertoires in COVID-19. Method: immunoSEQ multiplex PCR; TCRdb's copy keeps in-frame clones and lacks some. The data hold tens of thousands of clones, with about 80% observed a single time. The receptor was isolated from a human donor in a cohort sampled during active COVID-19. Source material: peripheral blood.

As DNA, the CDR3 is TGCACCGGGACAGTCAAAAACATTCAGTACTTC. Translated, it gives CTGTVKNIQYF. The chain combines TRBV29-1 with TRBJ2-4; 7 nucleotides line up with TRBD1. Per germline, CDR1 SQVTM and CDR2 ANQGSEA. CDR3 size: 11 residues.